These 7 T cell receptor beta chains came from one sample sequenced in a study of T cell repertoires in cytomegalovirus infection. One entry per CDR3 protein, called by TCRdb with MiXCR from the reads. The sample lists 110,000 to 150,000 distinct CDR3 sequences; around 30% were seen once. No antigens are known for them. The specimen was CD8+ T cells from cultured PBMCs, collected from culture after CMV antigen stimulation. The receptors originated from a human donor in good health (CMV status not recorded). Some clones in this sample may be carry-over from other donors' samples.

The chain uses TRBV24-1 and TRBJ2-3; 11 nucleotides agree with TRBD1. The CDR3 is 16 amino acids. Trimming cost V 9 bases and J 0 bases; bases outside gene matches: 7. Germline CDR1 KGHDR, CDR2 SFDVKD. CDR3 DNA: TGTGCCACCGGATCCGGGACAGGGGGAAGCACAGATACGCAGTATTTT. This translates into CATGSGTGGSTDTQYF.

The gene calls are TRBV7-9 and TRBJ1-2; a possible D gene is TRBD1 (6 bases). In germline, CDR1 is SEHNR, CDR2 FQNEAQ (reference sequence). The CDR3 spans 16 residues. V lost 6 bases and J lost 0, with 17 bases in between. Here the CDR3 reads CASSYPGQKANYGYTF. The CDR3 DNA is TGTGCCAGCAGTTATCCGGGACAAAAGGCTAACTATGGCTACACCTTC.

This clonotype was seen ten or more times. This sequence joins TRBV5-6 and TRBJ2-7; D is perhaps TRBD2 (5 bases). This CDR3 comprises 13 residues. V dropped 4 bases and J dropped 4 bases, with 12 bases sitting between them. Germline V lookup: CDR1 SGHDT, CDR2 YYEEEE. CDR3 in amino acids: CASSTIRGYEQYF. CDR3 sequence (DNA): TGTGCCAGCAGCACGATCCGGGGATACGAGCAGTACTTC.

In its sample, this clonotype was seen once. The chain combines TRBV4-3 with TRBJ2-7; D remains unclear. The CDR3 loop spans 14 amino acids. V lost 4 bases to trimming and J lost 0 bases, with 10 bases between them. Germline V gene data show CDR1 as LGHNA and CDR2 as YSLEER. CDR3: CASSPQRSSYEQYF. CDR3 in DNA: TGCGCCAGCAGCCCCCAACGCAGCTCCTACGAGCAGTACTTC.

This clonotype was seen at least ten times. CDR3 DNA: TGTGCCAGCAGCTTGGGCGTAGGTTTCTACGAGCAGTACTTC. It is translated as CASSLGVGFYEQYF. The gene calls are TRBV7-2 and TRBJ2-7; D is ambiguous. Per germline, CDR1 SGHTA and CDR2 FQGNSA. V lost 3 bases, J lost 3 bases, and 12 bases lay in between. CDR3 length: 14 amino acids.

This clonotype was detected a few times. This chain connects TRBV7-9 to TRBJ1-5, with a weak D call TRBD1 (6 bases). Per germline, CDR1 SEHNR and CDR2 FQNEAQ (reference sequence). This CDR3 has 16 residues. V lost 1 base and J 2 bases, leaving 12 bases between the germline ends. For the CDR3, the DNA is TGTGCCAGCAGCTTAGGGTACAGGGACGGCAATCAGCCCCAGCATTTT. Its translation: CASSLGYRDGNQPQHF. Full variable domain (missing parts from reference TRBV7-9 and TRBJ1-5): DTGVSQNPRHKITKRGQNVTFRCDPISEHNRLYWYRQTLGQGPEFLTYFQNEAQLEKSRLLSDRFSAERPKGSFSTLEIQRTEQGDSAMYLCASSLGYRDGNQPQHFGDGTRLSIL.

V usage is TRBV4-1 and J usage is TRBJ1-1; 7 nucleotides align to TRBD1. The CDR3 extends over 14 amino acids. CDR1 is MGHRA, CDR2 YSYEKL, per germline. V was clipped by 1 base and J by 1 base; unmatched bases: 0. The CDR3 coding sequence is TGCGCCAGCAGCCAAGGGGACAGGAACACTGAAGCTTTCTTT. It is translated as CASSQGDRNTEAFF.